This is a list of T cell receptor beta chains from one sample in a study of radiotherapy plus CTLA-4 blockade in lung cancer. Sequenced by immunoSEQ multiplex PCR; TCRdb stores in-frame clones only, minus some. The table has 11,000 to 15,000 clones, 70% to 85% seen once. The sample in question was peripheral blood, obtained from a patient treated with radiotherapy plus ipilimumab. The receptor set was obtained from a human donor with non-small cell lung cancer whose response to radiotherapy plus ipilimumab could not be evaluated. Both conserved end residues are trimmed from each CDR3. Each record gives: J gene, V gene, clone size, CDR3 protein. Clone size is stated in some rows and not others, as once, few, many or a class when expanded.

>TRBJ2-3|TRBV5-1|.
ASSGPGLAGTDTQY
>TRBJ1-2|TRBV7-2|.
ASSLSHRGYT
>TRBJ1-1|TRBV11-2|.
ASSLRFGTVNTEAF
>TRBJ1-2|TRBV19|.
ASTYRGGSGGYT
>TRBJ2-4|TRBV5-1|.
ASSLGGRDIQY
>TRBJ2-2|TRBV2|once
ATGGLAGITGELF
>TRBJ2-1|TRBV5-6|.
ASSSGQGFNEQF
>TRBJ2-3|TRBV19|.
ATAYQRGTDTQY
>TRBJ2-1|TRBV5-1|.
ASSAGLAGFGGEQF
>TRBJ1-2|TRBV5-1|.
ASRGAEQGYGYT
>TRBJ2-6|TRBV9|.
ASSVEGAGANVLT
>TRBJ1-5|TRBV19|medium-sized
ASSTGGSNQPQH
>TRBJ1-1|TRBV19|.
ASLQDRLNTEAF
>TRBJ1-2|TRBV9|.
ASSVAGQISGYT
>TRBJ1-6|TRBV2|.
ASSLGHISPLH
>TRBJ1-1|TRBV10-1|few
ASSESQNTEAF
>TRBJ1-6|TRBV4-2|.
ASSQEARGNSPLH
>TRBJ2-3|TRBV2|.
ASSAFLAASTDTQY
>TRBJ1-1|TRBV14|few
ASSLLQGTNTEAF
>TRBJ1-2|TRBV18|.
ASSPNLPGQGAQGSGYT
>TRBJ2-3|TRBV5-4|.
ASSLKVLAGGPDTQY
>TRBJ2-1|TRBV2|.
ASSERRGTYNEQF
>TRBJ1-1|TRBV9|few
ASSFLDTEAF
>TRBJ1-6|TRBV5-1|.
ASRPGTANSPLH
>TRBJ2-3|TRBV9|.
ASSSLSSKDTQY
>TRBJ1-5|TRBV9|.
ASSHLFGFTGGSSNQPQH
>TRBJ2-5|TRBV5-6|once
ASSWRAGSPQETQY
>TRBJ2-3|TRBV7-2|.
ASSFFSGGRGDTQY
>TRBJ2-6|TRBV5-1|.
ASNSQGLTGANVLT
>TRBJ2-1|TRBV6-6|.
ASSYSEGANEQF
>TRBJ2-7|TRBV6-6|few
ASSIRGGTYEQY
>TRBJ1-3|TRBV10-1|medium-sized
ASSDRGYGNTIY
>TRBJ2-5|TRBV6-1|.
ATYPAVEETQY
>TRBJ1-1|TRBV5-1|.
ASSWGGQGTAEAF
>TRBJ2-3|TRBV9|.
ASSTSGGLDTQY
>TRBJ2-5|TRBV18|.
ASAPTPGQGEETQY
>TRBJ1-1|TRBV19|.
ASSMGSGNTEAF
>TRBJ1-3|TRBV5-3|.
AQGGELRDSTIY
>TRBJ2-2|TRBV30|.
AWSGRVGGTGELF
>TRBJ2-2|TRBV9|.
ASSVPANTGELF
>TRBJ1-3|TRBV10-1|.
ASSVGDTIY
>TRBJ1-2|TRBV27|.
ASSLGQGANYGYT
>TRBJ1-4|TRBV7-9|.
ASSLGSPVGEKLF
>TRBJ2-3|TRBV9|few
ASSDGLAGASRDTQY
>TRBJ1-2|TRBV10-2|.
ASSPDARDGYT
>TRBJ1-3|TRBV4-3|.
ASSQAQGYGNTIY
>TRBJ1-3|TRBV2|medium-sized
ASRMDGMSSGNTIY
>TRBJ2-7|TRBV18|.
ASSPEYEQY
>TRBJ1-6|TRBV5-6|.
ASSLRQHLNSPLH
>TRBJ2-4|TRBV9|.
ASSVEGQNKNIQY
>TRBJ1-2|TRBV28|.
ASSLVSGGLNYGYT
>TRBJ1-1|TRBV4-1|.
ASSQAPLGTEAF
>TRBJ1-2|TRBV28|.
ASSPTGLRGYT
>TRBJ1-1|TRBV4-3|.
ASSQDHQGVEAF
>TRBJ1-1|TRBV18|.
ASSPGVAGEEAF